This TCR beta chain was retrieved from a study of T cells in Graves' hyperthyroidism and ophthalmopathy. TCR beta CDR3 regions were amplified from RNA transcripts. The HTBI primer set was used in a first-round RT-PCR of the TCR CDR3. TCRdb re-called the multiplex PCR reads through MiXCR, storing one row per CDR3 protein. In the table there are 450,000 to 650,000 distinct CDR3 sequences, over 12% of which are singletons. This clonotype has only a few counts. This CDR3 comprises 16 residues. Trimming left V 3 bases short and J 5 bases short, with 20 bases between. CDR1 and CDR2 (germline): MGHDK, SYGVNS.

This clonotype was obtained from a woman aged 18 to 35 with Graves' ophthalmopathy. The gene calls are TRBV25-1 and TRBJ2-7, with D perhaps TRBD2 (7 bases). The specimen sequenced was blood. The CDR3 nucleotides are TGTGCCAGCAGTGAGGGGCGGGGGCTAAATCTAGACGAGCAGTACTTC. Protein product: CASSEGRGLNLDEQYF.